The rows below give T cell receptor beta chains drawn from one sample of a study of blood T cell repertoires in COVID-19. TCRdb keeps only in-frame clones here, not all; method: immunoSEQ multiplex PCR. The sample holds 130,000 to 150,000 clones, 84% seen once. Sequences were obtained from PBMCs or T cells enriched from blood (not recorded which). These receptors were taken from a woman aged 45-65 years who had been exposed to COVID-19. Both conserved end residues are part of each CDR3. The D gene is left open where the match is weak. Not every row has a clone size; where given, it reads once, few, many or a size class.

d_gene | j_gene | v_gene | abundance | CDR3aa | CDR3nt
- | TRBJ1-1 | TRBV5-1 | - | CASGGGTLNTEAFF | TGCGCCAGCGGCGGCGGGACCCTGAACACTGAAGCTTTCTTT
TRBD1 | TRBJ1-1 | TRBV9 | once | CASSLDRVTEAFF | TGTGCCAGCAGCCTCGACAGGGTAACTGAAGCTTTCTTT
TRBD1 | TRBJ1-6 | TRBV5-4 | - | CASSADREHNSPLHF | TGTGCCAGCAGCGCTGACAGGGAACATAATTCACCCCTCCACTTT
- | TRBJ1-3 | TRBV14 | - | CASGPSGNTIYF | TGTGCCAGCGGGCCCTCTGGAAACACCATATATTTT
- | TRBJ1-2 | TRBV7-9 | - | CASSLANPNALGYTF | TGTGCCAGCAGCTTAGCGAACCCAAATGCACTTGGCTACACCTTC
- | TRBJ1-2 | TRBV25-1 | - | CASSERDIDGYTF | TGTGCCAGCAGTGAACGGGACATTGATGGCTACACCTTC
TRBD2 | TRBJ2-1 | TRBV11-3 | - | CASSPVASGTAEQFF | TGTGCCAGCAGCCCGGTGGCTAGCGGGACAGCTGAGCAGTTCTTC
- | TRBJ1-5 | TRBV7-9 | - | CASSPGQYSNQPQHF | TGTGCCAGCAGCCCCGGACAGTATAGCAATCAGCCCCAGCATTTT
TRBD1 | TRBJ2-1 | TRBV13 | - | CASSGRDRKYNEQFF | TGTGCCAGCAGCGGCCGGGACAGAAAATACAATGAGCAGTTCTTC
TRBD1 | TRBJ2-7 | TRBV2 | - | CASHRDSSYEQYF | TGTGCCAGCCACCGGGACAGCTCCTACGAGCAGTACTTC
TRBD1 | TRBJ1-2 | TRBV5-1 | - | CASSLGGQGMVYTF | TGCGCCAGCAGCTTGGGGGGACAGGGTATGGTCTACACCTTC
- | TRBJ1-6 | TRBV5-4 | - | CASSFGGSYNSPLHF | TGTGCCAGCAGCTTTGGGGGGTCCTATAATTCACCCCTCCACTTT
TRBD1 | TRBJ1-3 | TRBV7-6 | - | CASSTTGGVGNTIYF | TGTGCCAGCAGCACGACAGGGGGAGTAGGAAACACCATATATTTT
- | TRBJ1-4 | TRBV3-1/TRBV3-2 | - | CASSQGAMKKLFF | TGTGCCAGCAGCCAGGGGGCGATGAAAAAACTGTTTTTT
- | TRBJ1-1 | TRBV13 | - | CASSLPLPGTEAFF | TGTGCCAGCAGCTTACCCCTTCCCGGCACTGAAGCTTTCTTT
TRBD1 | TRBJ1-2 | TRBV29-1 | few | CSVGDSDNYGYTF | TGCAGCGTTGGGGACAGTGATAACTATGGCTACACCTTC
- | TRBJ2-1 | TRBV30 | - | CAWSDGPGEQFF | TGTGCCTGGAGCGACGGACCGGGGGAGCAGTTCTTC
TRBD1 | TRBJ2-3 | TRBV19 | - | CASSIQGERTDTQYF | TGTGCCAGTAGTATTCAGGGGGAGCGCACAGATACGCAGTATTTT
- | TRBJ2-1 | TRBV5-1 | - | CASSLPVSSYNEQFF | TGCGCCAGCAGCTTGCCGGTTAGCTCCTACAATGAGCAGTTCTTC
- | TRBJ1-6 | TRBV30 | once | CAWSVQGRGSPLHF | TGTGCCTGGAGTGTACAGGGCAGGGGCTCACCCCTCCACTTT